This TCR beta chain was captured in a study of T cells after posttransplantation cyclophosphamide. Peripheral blood was collected from the related graft donor on the marrow donation day. To note about this clone: The antigen is undetermined.

Study-level points and caveats: Donor CD8+ memory clones often dominated recipient blood repertoires at later times.

Repertoires were generated with immunoSEQ multiplex PCR, while TCRdb's copy carries only in-frame clones and drops some. The sample includes about 6,000 clones, 95% to 98% of them seen just once. The CDR3 runs to 13 residues. V was cut by 4 bases and J by 7 bases, with 11 bases left in between. CDR1 and CDR2 from the germline V gene are SGHAT and FQNNGV. This chain links TRBV11-2 with TRBJ2-1; D unclear. Input material: memory CD4+ T cells sorted from PBMCs. The TCR originated in a man aged 40-49 years in good health, CMV-negative, and a related stem cell transplant donor. CDR3 DNA: TGTGCCAGCAGCTCAGAAAGGAGTAATGAGCAGTTCTTC. Translated: CASSSERSNEQFF. Based on the CDR3 plus reference TRBV11-2 and TRBJ2-1, the full variable domain is EAGVAQSPRYKIIEKRQSVAFWCNPISGHATLYWYQQILGQGPKLLIQFQNNGVVDDSQLPKDRFSAERLKGVDSTLKIQPAKLEDSAVYLCASSSERSNEQFFGPGTRLTVL.